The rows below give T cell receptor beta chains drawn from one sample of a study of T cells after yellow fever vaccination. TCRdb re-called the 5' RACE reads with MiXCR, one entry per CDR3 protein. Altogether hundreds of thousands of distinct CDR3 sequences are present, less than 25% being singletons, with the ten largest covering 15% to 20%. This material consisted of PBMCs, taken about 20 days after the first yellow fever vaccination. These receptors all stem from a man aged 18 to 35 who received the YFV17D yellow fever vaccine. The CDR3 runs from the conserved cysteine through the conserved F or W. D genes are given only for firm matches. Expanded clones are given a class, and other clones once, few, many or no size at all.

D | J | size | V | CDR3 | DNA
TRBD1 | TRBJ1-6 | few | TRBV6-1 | CASSRDRSNSPLHF | TGTGCCAGCAGCCGGGACAGGTCAAATTCACCCCTCCACTTT
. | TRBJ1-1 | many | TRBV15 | CATSREAGPEAFF | TGTGCCACCAGCAGAGAAGCGGGCCCTGAAGCTTTCTTT
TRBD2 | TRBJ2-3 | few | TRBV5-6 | CASSFRGERTDTQYF | TGTGCCAGCAGCTTTCGGGGGGAGAGGACAGATACGCAGTATTTT
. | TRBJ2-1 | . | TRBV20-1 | CSATPSTVNEQFF | TGCAGTGCTACCCCCTCGACAGTCAATGAGCAGTTCTTC
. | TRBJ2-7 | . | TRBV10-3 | CAISESAISYEQYF | TGTGCCATCAGTGAGTCGGCCATTTCCTACGAGCAGTACTTC
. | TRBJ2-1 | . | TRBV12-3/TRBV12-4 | CASSLALGHEQFF | TGTGCCAGCAGTTTAGCTTTAGGGCATGAGCAGTTCTTC
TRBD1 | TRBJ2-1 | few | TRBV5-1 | CASSLIDRADEQFF | TGCGCCAGCAGCCTAATTGACAGGGCGGATGAGCAGTTCTTC
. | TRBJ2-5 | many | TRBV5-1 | CASSLVREETQYF | TGCGCCAGCAGCTTAGTACGGGAAGAGACCCAGTACTTC
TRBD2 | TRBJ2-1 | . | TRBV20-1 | CSARDPSGGANEQFF | TGCAGTGCTAGAGATCCTAGCGGGGGGGCCAATGAGCAGTTCTTC
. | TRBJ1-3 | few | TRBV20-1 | CSAPYGGGNTIYF | TGCAGTGCTCCTTACGGGGGGGGGAACACCATATATTTT
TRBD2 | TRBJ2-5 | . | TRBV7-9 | CASSLRLAGTETQYF | TGTGCCAGCAGCTTGAGACTAGCGGGGACGGAGACCCAGTACTTC
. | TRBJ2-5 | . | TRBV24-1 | CATSAPGAPETQYF | TGTGCCACCAGTGCACCGGGGGCGCCGGAGACCCAGTACTTC
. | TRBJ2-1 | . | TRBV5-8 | CASSKRDFLSEQFF | TGTGCCAGCAGCAAAAGGGACTTCCTCAGTGAGCAGTTCTTC
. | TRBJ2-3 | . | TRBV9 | CASSVGGPTTTDTQYF | TGTGCCAGCAGCGTAGGGGGTCCAACAACCACAGATACGCAGTATTTT
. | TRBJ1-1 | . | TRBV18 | CASSPTSVQSNTEAFF | TGTGCCAGCTCACCAACCTCCGTGCAGTCGAACACTGAAGCTTTCTTT
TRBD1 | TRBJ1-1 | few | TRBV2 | CASSTTDRDGAFF | TGTGCCAGCAGTACTACGGACAGGGACGGAGCTTTCTTT